Below are 21 T cell receptor beta chains sequenced from a single sample in a study of Ad26.COV2.S vaccination and SARS-CoV-2 variants. The table came from immunoSEQ multiplex PCR; TCRdb's copy has only in-frame clones and leaves some out. The sample shows about 350,000 clones, about 88% of them seen only once. Treatment in this sample: roughly 20 received Ad26.COV2.S at low or high dose, single or two shots; a few received placebo; per-sample allocation not given. Sampling occurred on day 63 after the first vaccine or placebo injection. The source was peripheral blood, collected in a trial of Ad26.COV2.S vaccine versus placebo. The receptors originated from a person between 18 and 65 years old who received the Ad26.COV2.S COVID-19 vaccine or a placebo.

J is TRBJ1-1 and V is TRBV9; D is possibly TRBD1 (6 bases). The ends were cut back, 4 bases at V and 9 bases at J, with 19 bases in the middle. The CDR3 length is 14 residues. The germline V gene has CDR1 SGDLS and CDR2 YYNGEE. The DNA of the CDR3 is TGTGCCAGCAGCCCCTCGGGGGCGCGAACTAAAGCTTTCTTT. Residues: CASSPSGARTKAFF.

The chain couples TRBV7-2 to TRBJ2-7; D is ambiguous. V lost 4 bases to trimming and J lost 8 bases, with 9 bases between them. This CDR3 has 11 residues. The germline gives CDR1 SGHTA, CDR2 FQGNSA. This CDR3 reads CASSSLRKQYF. CDR3 sequence (DNA): TGTGCCAGCAGCTCATTGCGAAAGCAGTACTTC.

The J gene is TRBJ2-2, the V gene TRBV6-5; D is uncertain. Trimming removed 10 bases from V and 0 bases from J, with 12 bases in between. Germline loops: CDR1 MNHEY, CDR2 SVGAGI. The CDR3 contains 14 residues. CDR3 nucleotides: TGTGCCACCGAAAAGATAACGAACACCGGGGAGCTGTTTTTT. Translated, it gives CATEKITNTGELFF.

CDR3 coding DNA: TGTGCCAGCAGTTTCCCGGGACTAGCGTACAATGAGCAGTTCTTC. The encoded protein is CASSFPGLAYNEQFF. The chain joins TRBV6-6 to TRBJ2-1; TRBD2 aligns across 10 bases. V shed 4 bases and J 4 bases; nucleotides not matched to a gene: 4. Per germline, CDR1 MNHNY and CDR2 SVGAGI (reference sequence). The CDR3 has 15 amino acids.

The genes are TRBV14 and TRBJ2-3, with 8 bases matching TRBD2. V lost 0 bases, J lost 5 bases, and 4 bases stayed unmatched. This CDR3 has 15 amino acids. Germline assignment: CDR1 SGHDN and CDR2 FVKESK. Written as DNA, the CDR3 is TGTGCCAGCAGCCAAGATCTCGGGGGGGAAGATACGCAGTATTTT. Protein sequence: CASSQDLGGEDTQYF. Full variable domain (remainder filled in from reference TRBV14 and TRBJ2-3): EAGVTQFPSHSVIEKGQTVTLRCDPISGHDNLYWYRRVMGKEIKFLLHFVKESKQDESGMPNNRFLAERTGGTYSTLKVQPAELEDSGVYFCASSQDLGGEDTQYFGPGTRLTVL.

The chain recombines TRBV3-1 (or the pseudogene TRBV3-2) with TRBJ2-7, with D possibly being TRBD2 (5 bases). The CDR3 runs to 16 residues. The germline gives CDR1 LGHDT, CDR2 YNNKEL (reference sequence). V was trimmed by 1 base and J by 7 bases, leaving 20 bases between them. CDR3 protein: CASSQGVGPRVGEQYF. The CDR3, as DNA: TGTGCCAGCAGCCAAGGCGTTGGACCGAGGGTTGGGGAGCAGTACTTC.

The rearrangement joins TRBV6-5 to TRBJ1-1; D possibly corresponds to TRBD1 (5 bases). With 5 bases removed from V and 4 bases from J, the gap between germline ends came to 14 bases. The CDR3 extends over 14 amino acids. Germline CDR1 reads MNHEY; CDR2 reads SVGAGI. Written as DNA, the CDR3 is TGTGCCAGCAGTCCGGGTGGGGGGGTCACTGAAGCTTTCTTT. Translating it yields CASSPGGGVTEAFF.

The gene calls are TRBV20-1 and TRBJ1-5; unclear D gene. This CDR3 is 13 amino acids long. In germline, CDR1 is DFQATT, CDR2 SNEGSKA (reference sequence). V was trimmed by 3 bases and J by 5 bases, leaving 11 bases between them. The CDR3 bases are TGCAGTGCTAGTACCGGGTGGGATCAGCCCCAGCATTTT. It codes for CSASTGWDQPQHF.

This clone was seen a single time. The CDR3 sequence: CASRPDRSALGEQYF. As DNA, the CDR3 is TGTGCCAGCAGACCCGACAGGTCCGCCTTGGGCGAGCAGTACTTC. The V gene is TRBV7-2, the J gene TRBJ2-7, with D possibly TRBD1 on 6 matching bases. The CDR3 length is 15 residues. V gave up 6 bases and J gave up 6 bases, with 21 bases separating them. CDR1 and CDR2 (germline): SGHTA, FQGNSA.

The rearrangement uses TRBV6-5 and TRBJ2-7; perhaps TRBD2 as D (6 bases). V lost 6 bases and J lost 13, with 16 bases in between. This CDR3 has 11 residues. Germline V lookup: CDR1 MNHEY, CDR2 SVGAGI. CDR3 sequence reads: CASRAVRDFYF. The CDR3 DNA is TGTGCCAGCAGGGCAGTGAGGGACTTTTACTTC.

This clone was seen only once. V gene TRBV3-1 (or the pseudogene TRBV3-2) combines with J gene TRBJ1-1; 7 bases fit TRBD1. Germline CDR1 and CDR2: LGHDT and YNNKEL (reference sequence). The CDR3 sequence is 15 residues long. Trimming at V came to 3 bases and at J to 0 bases, leaving 4 bases not matched to a gene. The DNA for the CDR3 is TGTGCCAGCAGCCACCGGGACAGCATGAACACTGAAGCTTTCTTT. Its translation is CASSHRDSMNTEAFF.

This sequence joins TRBV9 and TRBJ2-7; D remains unclear. The germline V and J ends were trimmed by 7 bases and 1 base, with 9 bases remaining between them. The CDR3 totals 12 residues. CDR1 and CDR2 (germline): SGDLS, YYNGEE. The CDR3 spells CASGTVSYEQYF. The CDR3 bases are TGTGCCAGCGGCACCGTTTCCTACGAGCAGTACTTC.

The chain is built from TRBV2 and TRBJ1-1; 8 nucleotides agree with TRBD1. Germline V gene lookup returns CDR1 SNHLY and CDR2 FYNNEI. The V gene end was trimmed by 1 base and the J gene end by 5 bases; junction bases not matched to a gene: 3. The CDR3 runs 14 residues. The CDR3 bases are TGTGCCAGCAGTGAAGTCAGGGGGCAGACTGAAGCTTTCTTT. Protein: CASSEVRGQTEAFF.

The V gene is TRBV18, the J gene TRBJ1-2; the D is unclear. V dropped 1 base and J dropped 8 bases, with 14 bases sitting between them. The CDR3 is 14 residues long. The germline V gene encodes CDR1 KGHSH and CDR2 LQKENI. The CDR3 DNA follows: TGTGCCAGCTCACCACAGGAAGAGGGAGTCGGCTACACCTTC. Translating gives CASSPQEEGVGYTF.

This clone came up a few times. V usage is TRBV12-3 or TRBV12-4 and J usage is TRBJ2-2, with a weak D call TRBD2 (7 bases). Trimming shortened V by 8 bases and J by 5 bases, and 12 bases separated the two germline ends. The CDR3 is made up of 13 amino acids. CDR3 protein: CASGGARTGELFF. The CDR3 bases are TGTGCCAGCGGGGGGGCACGGACCGGGGAGCTGTTTTTT.

The genes are TRBV7-2 and TRBJ2-5; no definite D call. Germline loops: CDR1 SGHTA, CDR2 FQGNSA. The CDR3 covers 14 residues. Trimming cost V 7 bases and J 1 base, with 13 bases left between them. This chain's CDR3 is CASTQGRSQETQYF. The CDR3 bases are TGTGCCAGCACCCAAGGCAGGTCCCAAGAGACCCAGTACTTC.

The rearrangement uses TRBV9 and TRBJ2-2; TRBD2 aligns across 10 bases. There are 17 residues in the CDR3. CDR1 and CDR2 (germline): SGDLS, YYNGEE. V lost 4 bases, J lost 0 bases, and 6 bases stayed unmatched. CDR3 protein: CASSTPSGGTNTGELFF. The CDR3 nucleotides read TGTGCCAGCAGCACCCCTAGCGGGGGAACGAACACCGGGGAGCTGTTTTTT.

The chain is built from TRBV7-8 and TRBJ1-5; D is unclear. Germline V CDR1 and CDR2: SGHVS, FQNEAQ. Trimming shortened V by 5 bases and J by 4 bases, and 15 bases separated the two germline ends. The CDR3 has 15 residues. Here the CDR3 DNA reads TGTGCCAGCAGCCCCGAAGAGAGACAAAATCAGCCCCAGCATTTT. Amino acid sequence: CASSPEERQNQPQHF.

The table lists this clone with a count of one. The V gene is TRBV5-4, the J gene TRBJ1-2; 9 bases fit TRBD1. J was trimmed by 5 bases and V by 4 bases; bases with no gene match: 12. The V gene's germline CDR1 is SGHNT and CDR2 YYREEE (reference sequence). This CDR3 region has 16 residues. CDR3 sequence reads: CASSRPGTGSRYGYTF. The CDR3, as DNA: TGTGCCAGCAGCCGTCCCGGGACAGGGTCGCGGTATGGCTACACCTTC.

This rearrangement joins TRBV3-1 (or the pseudogene TRBV3-2) to TRBJ2-7; the D call may be TRBD1 or TRBD2 (5 bases each). V lost 3 bases and J lost 13, with 13 bases in between. CDR3 length: 11 amino acids. In germline, CDR1 is LGHDT, CDR2 YNNKEL (reference sequence). CDR3 sequence: CASSQKGTPYF. CDR3 DNA: TGTGCCAGCAGCCAGAAAGGGACCCCTTACTTC.

The chain recombines TRBV11-3 with TRBJ2-1; a weak D match, TRBD2 (6 bases). In germline, CDR1 is SGHNT, CDR2 YENEEA. V was pared by 3 bases and J by 5 bases, with 11 bases between. The CDR3 length is 14 residues. The CDR3 loop is CASSFTGLNNEQFF. For the CDR3, the DNA is TGTGCCAGCAGCTTCACGGGACTCAACAATGAGCAGTTCTTC.